This passage covers 10 T cell receptor beta chains from one sample sequenced in a study of cytotoxic CD8 clonotypes in ibrutinib-treated CLL. The repertoire was sequenced with immunoSEQ multiplex PCR; TCRdb's copy has only in-frame clones and lacks some. The sample includes some 200,000 clones, over 65% of them seen just once. The sequencing here drew on PBMCs, taken after 12 months of ibrutinib treatment. The receptors were gathered from a human donor with chronic lymphocytic leukemia.

V and J are TRBV6-5 and TRBJ1-4; D ambiguous. CDR3 length equals 14 residues. CDR1 and CDR2 (germline): MNHEY, SVGAGI. The V end lost 4 bases, the J end lost 0 bases, and 6 bases lay between the germline ends. As DNA, the CDR3 is TGTGCCAGCAGTTTAGGAGCAACTAATGAAAAACTGTTTTTT. Translating gives CASSLGATNEKLFF.

The chain has TRBV29-1 and TRBJ1-3, with D possibly being TRBD1 (5 bases). The CDR3 is made up of 15 amino acids. From germline, CDR1 is SQVTM and CDR2 ANQGSEA. Trimming shortened V by 2 bases and J by 0 bases, and 11 bases separated the two germline ends. For the CDR3, the DNA is TGCAGCGTTGAAAGCGACAGAGACTCTGGAAACACCATATATTTT. This gives the protein CSVESDRDSGNTIYF.

This clone is a singleton in its sample. The V call is TRBV29-1, the J call TRBJ2-1, with D maybe TRBD1 (5 bases). V was shortened by 4 bases and J by 7 bases, with 8 bases between the two germline ends. The CDR3 length is 11 residues. Germline V lookup: CDR1 SQVTM, CDR2 ANQGSEA. This CDR3 reads CSVGGLNEQFF. The CDR3 DNA follows: TGCAGCGTTGGGGGCCTAAATGAGCAGTTCTTC.

This clone occurred a few times. This CDR3 is CASWISNQPQHF. DNA for the CDR3: TGTGCCAGCTGGATTTCCAATCAGCCCCAGCATTTT. The rearrangement uses TRBV28 and TRBJ1-5; no firm D call. CDR1 MDHEN and CDR2 SYDVKM come from the germline V gene. The CDR3 covers 12 residues. With 8 bases removed from V and 3 bases from J, the gap between germline ends came to 8 bases. Supplemented by reference TRBV28 and TRBJ1-5, the full variable domain reads DVKVTQSSRYLVKRTGEKVFLECVQDMDHENMFWYRQDPGLGLRLIYFSYDVKMKEKGDIPEGYSVSREKKERFSLILESASTNQTSMYLCASWISNQPQHFGDGTRLSIL.

In this sample, this clone turned up a few times. The rearrangement links TRBV9 to TRBJ2-6; tentative D call: TRBD1 (6 bases). This CDR3 has 18 residues. Per germline, CDR1 SGDLS and CDR2 YYNGEE. Trimming pared 0 bases from V and 0 bases from J, leaving 13 bases between. The CDR3 loop is CASSVDGGASSGANVLTF. The CDR3, as DNA: TGTGCCAGCAGCGTAGATGGGGGCGCCTCCTCTGGGGCCAACGTCCTGACTTTC.

The chain uses TRBV9 and TRBJ2-7; perhaps TRBD2 as D (5 bases). The CDR3 loop spans 14 amino acids. Germline assignment: CDR1 SGDLS and CDR2 YYNGEE. Trimming stripped 3 bases from V and 2 bases from J, with 12 bases between. CDR3 nucleotides: TGTGCCAGCAGCGAGGAGGACGGTACCTACGAGCAGTACTTC. Amino acids: CASSEEDGTYEQYF. Drawing the rest from reference TRBV9 and TRBJ2-7, the complete variable domain is DSGVTQTPKHLITATGQRVTLRCSPRSGDLSVYWYQQSLDQGLQFLIQYYNGEERAKGNILERFSAQQFPDLHSELNLSSLELGDSALYFCASSEEDGTYEQYFGPGTRLTVT.

The sample holds one count of this clone. V and J are TRBV18 and TRBJ1-3; 7 bases line up with TRBD1. J was trimmed by 0 bases and V by 3 bases; bases with no gene match: 14. This CDR3 is 19 amino acids long. Germline V CDR1 and CDR2: KGHSH, LQKENI. Here the CDR3 DNA reads TGTGCCAGCTCACCCCAGGGGGTGACAGGGTCGAGCTCTGGAAACACCATATATTTT. This gives the protein CASSPQGVTGSSSGNTIYF.

CDR3 protein: CASNWDASSYEQYF. CDR3 in DNA: TGTGCCAGTAACTGGGACGCTAGCTCCTACGAGCAGTACTTC. The chain joins TRBV14 to TRBJ2-7; D assignment may be TRBD1 or TRBD2 (5 bases each). The CDR3 loop spans 14 amino acids. Trimming pared 9 bases from V and 0 bases from J, leaving 15 bases between. CDR1 and CDR2 from the germline V gene are SGHDN and FVKESK.

This clone was recorded only once. This chain links TRBV6-5 with TRBJ2-2; TRBD1 might be the D (5 bases). From germline, CDR1 is MNHEY and CDR2 SVGAGI. The V gene lost 6 bases and the J gene lost 11 bases, with 16 bases spanning the gap. The CDR3 loop spans 13 amino acids. Here the CDR3 reads CASSRTGQGELFF. Here the CDR3 DNA reads TGTGCCAGCAGCCGGACCGGGCAGGGAGAGCTGTTTTTT.

The rearrangement links TRBV28 to TRBJ2-1; tentatively, D is TRBD1 (6 bases). The germline V gene encodes CDR1 MDHEN and CDR2 SYDVKM. The V and J ends lost 5 bases and 4 bases respectively, with 12 bases between them. This CDR3 is 14 amino acids long. CDR3 DNA: TGTGCCAGCAGTCCTGCTAGGGGGTACAATGAGCAGTTCTTC. Residues: CASSPARGYNEQFF.